Listed here are 20 T cell receptor beta chains from one sample, sequenced in a study of blood T cells in healthy people across ages. It was with a sample-barcoded 5' primer and a J-beta primer mix that a second PCR of roughly 7 to 11 cycles was run. TCRdb called the 5' RACE reads again in MiXCR, with one record for every CDR3 protein. Counted here are approximately 1,700,000 distinct CDR3 sequences, about two fifths occurring once; the ten biggest clones make up under 30%. The specimen sequenced was blood. All receptors come from a human donor in good health.

The chain has TRBV29-1 and TRBJ1-4; 7 bases are shared with TRBD1. This CDR3 contains 15 residues. With 5 bases clipped from V and 7 bases from J, the junction kept 13 bases outside the gene matches. Germline-derived CDR1 and CDR2 are SQVTM and ANQGSEA. The CDR3 loop is CSVTRTGQALEKLFF. CDR3 DNA sequence: TGCAGCGTTACACGAACCGGACAGGCCCTTGAAAAACTGTTTTTT.

Of note for this clonotype: A read error may account for a junction end that differs from germline. This chain connects TRBV7-2 to TRBJ2-7; D is unclear. The CDR3 extends over 14 amino acids. In germline, CDR1 is SGHTA, CDR2 FQGNSA. The CDR3 protein is CASRLVTVNYEQYF. The CDR3, as DNA: TGTGCCAGCCGCTTAGTTACAGTTAACTACGAGCAGTACTTC.

Turning to this clonotype: Possible read error: a much larger clone is one base away. V and J are TRBV4-3 and TRBJ2-6, with a tentative D call TRBD1 (5 bases). Germline CDR1 and CDR2: LGHNA and YSLEER. The CDR3 is 16 residues long. The CDR3 protein is CASSPGRGRGANVRTF. DNA for the CDR3: TGCGCCAGCAGCCCCGGGCGTGGGCGTGGGGCCAACGTCCGGACTTTC.

This clonotype has more than one count but fewer than ten. The chain recombines TRBV5-6 with TRBJ1-6; the match to TRBD1 covers 9 bases. Germline CDR1 reads SGHDT; CDR2 reads YYEEEE. The V gene end was trimmed by 3 bases and the J gene end by 8 bases; junction bases not matched to a gene: 6. The CDR3 contains 15 residues. CDR3 in amino acids: CASSSAGTGYSPLHF. In nucleotides, the CDR3 is TGTGCCAGCAGCTCTGCCGGGACAGGGTATTCACCCCTCCACTTT. Filled out from reference TRBV5-6 and TRBJ1-6, the complete variable domain reads DAGVTQSPTHLIKTRGQQVTLRCSPKSGHDTVSWYQQALGQGPQFIFQYYEEEERQRGNFPDRFSGHQFPNYSSELNVNALLLGDSALYLCASSSAGTGYSPLHFGNGTRLTVT.

J is TRBJ1-1 and V is TRBV7-3, with D perhaps TRBD1 (5 bases). Germline values: CDR1 SGHTA, CDR2 FQGTGA. Trimming took 1 base from V and 11 from J, leaving 11 bases between them. The CDR3 totals 12 residues. The CDR3 here is CASSLIGTRAFF. CDR3 DNA sequence: TGTGCCAGCAGCTTAATAGGGACGAGGGCTTTCTTT.

The CDR3 bases are TGTGCCAGCAGCCAAGCGGGGGGGCTGGATACGCAGTATTTT. Residues: CASSQAGGLDTQYF. The chain employs TRBV4-2 and TRBJ2-3, with TRBD2 identical over 8 bases. V lost 1 base to trimming and J lost 6 bases; unmatched junction nucleotides: 3. This CDR3 has 14 residues. The germline gives CDR1 LGHNA, CDR2 YNFKEQ.

Details on this clonotype: Sequence at one end of the junction differs from germline and may be a read error. This chain uses TRBV9 with TRBJ1-2, with a tentative D call TRBD1 (6 bases). This CDR3 has 12 residues. Looked up from germline, CDR1 is SGDLS and CDR2 is YYNGEE. CDR3 sequence reads: CAGRGEGYGYTF. The CDR3 DNA reads TGTGCCGGCAGGGGAGAGGGGTATGGCTACACCTTC.

This clonotype was detected only a few times. The genes are TRBV20-1 and TRBJ1-5; TRBD1 agrees at 7 bases. Germline-derived CDR1 and CDR2 are DFQATT and SNEGSKA (reference sequence). There are 18 residues in the CDR3. The V and J ends lost 0 bases and 2 bases, in that order; junction bases with no gene match: 13. CDR3 sequence (DNA): TGCAGTGCTAGAGATCCTCAACAGGGGCCCTGGGGCAATCAGCCCCAGCATTTT. Translating gives CSARDPQQGPWGNQPQHF.

Only a few counts were recorded for this clonotype. The chain is built from TRBV4-1 and TRBJ2-1, with D hard to call. The length of the CDR3 is 14 residues. V shed 1 base and J shed 6 bases, with 10 bases lying between them. Germline lookup yields CDR1 MGHRA and CDR2 YSYEKL. Written as DNA, the CDR3 is TGCGCCAGCAGCCAAGGGAACCAAGCCAATGAGCAGTTCTTC. Translated, it gives CASSQGNQANEQFF.

J is TRBJ2-3 and V is TRBV6-6; D is undetermined. CDR1 MNHNY and CDR2 SVGAGI come from the germline V gene (reference sequence). Trimming left V 8 bases short and J 1 base short, with 13 bases between. The CDR3 sequence is 14 residues long. This chain's CDR3 is CASCRGPRTDTQYF. The CDR3 bases are TGTGCCAGCTGCCGTGGACCCCGCACAGATACGCAGTATTTT.

This clonotype was picked up a small number of times. The V and J genes are TRBV7-2 and TRBJ1-4; a weak D match, TRBD1 (6 bases). Deletions cut 5 bases from V and 5 bases from J, with 15 bases between. Germline V lookup: CDR1 SGHTA, CDR2 FQGNSA. The CDR3 length is 15 residues. This chain's CDR3 is CASSPSSGTNEKLFF. CDR3 nucleotide sequence: TGTGCCAGCAGCCCTTCGTCAGGGACAAATGAAAAACTGTTTTTT. The whole variable domain, remainder taken from reference TRBV7-2 and TRBJ1-4, is GAGVSQSPSNKVTEKGKDVELRCDPISGHTALYWYRQSLGQGLEFLIYFQGNSAPDKSGLPSDRFSAERTGGSVSTLTIQRTQQEDSAVYLCASSPSSGTNEKLFFGSGTQLSVL.

V gene TRBV9 combines with J gene TRBJ2-7; either TRBD1 or TRBD2 may fit D (6 bases each). Judging by the DNA end, TRBJ2-5 fits better; the J call may be wrong. The V gene's germline CDR1 is SGDLS and CDR2 YYNGEE. The CDR3 is made up of 13 amino acids. The CDR3 DNA reads as TGTGCCAGCAGCGAGGGGGGCAGAGGGACCCAGTACTTC. This sequence encodes CASSEGGRGTQYF.

With regard to this clonotype: This may arise from a read error, as a much more abundant clone is one base away. CDR3 loop: CSASMALTYNEQYF. The CDR3 DNA is TGCAGTGCTAGTATGGCGCTCACCTACAATGAGCAGTACTTC. V gene TRBV20-1 combines with J gene TRBJ2-1; the D is unclear. The J call may be incorrect, as the DNA end agrees better with TRBJ2-7. CDR3 length equals 14 residues. Germline V gene data show CDR1 as DFQATT and CDR2 as SNEGSKA (reference sequence).

This clonotype was detected only a few times. The genes are TRBV29-1 and TRBJ2-3; D gene uncertain. V was trimmed by 4 bases and J by 4 bases, leaving 12 bases between them. CDR3 size: 13 residues. CDR1 is SQVTM, CDR2 ANQGSEA, per germline. The CDR3 DNA follows: TGCAGCGTTGGGTCAAAGTTGTCAGATACGCAGTATTTT. It codes for CSVGSKLSDTQYF.

V and J are TRBV4-2 and TRBJ2-3; D is ambiguous. Germline V gene lookup returns CDR1 LGHNA and CDR2 YNFKEQ. V shed 0 bases and J shed 3 bases, with 13 bases lying between them. This CDR3 contains 16 residues. The CDR3 is CASSQEQNVKTDTQYF. CDR3 nucleotide sequence: TGTGCCAGCAGCCAAGAGCAGAACGTTAAGACAGATACGCAGTATTTT.

The V and J genes are TRBV5-6 and TRBJ2-1; TRBD2 matches at 11 bases. V shed 4 bases and J 7 bases; nucleotides not matched to a gene: 13. CDR3 size: 17 residues. Per germline, CDR1 SGHDT and CDR2 YYEEEE. This CDR3 is CASSPTSGGPFRNEQFF. The CDR3 DNA reads TGTGCCAGCAGCCCAACTAGCGGGGGCCCCTTCCGGAATGAGCAGTTCTTC. Full variable domain (remainder filled in from reference TRBV5-6 and TRBJ2-1): DAGVTQSPTHLIKTRGQQVTLRCSPKSGHDTVSWYQQALGQGPQFIFQYYEEEERQRGNFPDRFSGHQFPNYSSELNVNALLLGDSALYLCASSPTSGGPFRNEQFFGPGTRLTVL.

The chain couples TRBV12-3 or TRBV12-4 to TRBJ2-1; unclear D gene. The CDR3 extends over 12 amino acids. Trimming removed 3 bases from V and 15 bases from J, with 15 bases in between. The DNA of the CDR3 is TGTGCCAGCAGTTTCTCGACCCGTTCGGGGTTCTTC. Amino acids: CASSFSTRSGFF.

There are a few counts of this clonotype. The rearrangement uses TRBV20-1 and TRBJ2-5, with 8 bases matching TRBD2. The CDR3 has 14 residues. The V gene end was trimmed by 3 bases and the J gene end by 4 bases; junction bases not matched to a gene: 7. The germline V gene has CDR1 DFQATT and CDR2 SNEGSKA (reference sequence). CDR3 nucleotides: TGCAGTGCTAGTCGCGGGGGGCCGGGAGAGACCCAGTACTTC. It is translated as CSASRGGPGETQYF.

On this clonotype itself: Its ends do not fully match the called genes, so a read error is possible. The chain employs TRBV7-2 and TRBJ1-2; a weak D match, TRBD1 (5 bases). This CDR3 comprises 14 residues. The V gene's germline CDR1 is SGHTA and CDR2 FQGNSA. The CDR3 here is CASNLVGQIYGYTF. CDR3 coding DNA: TGTGCCAGCAACTTAGTAGGACAAATCTATGGCTACACCTTC.

This clonotype has a handful of counts. Germline is not matched at one junction end, which may reflect a read error. The DNA for the CDR3 is TGCGCCAGCAGGACCGACAGCTATAATTCACCCCTCCACTTT. This encodes CASRTDSYNSPLHF. The chain couples TRBV7-2 to TRBJ1-6; tentative D call: TRBD1 (5 bases). This CDR3 comprises 14 residues. Germline V gives CDR1 SGHTA, CDR2 FQGNSA.